The clone carrying this TCR beta chain was counted between two and nine times. Its antigen is currently unknown. Each CDR3 protein gets one entry after TCRdb re-called the 5' RACE reads with MiXCR. The data contain hundreds of thousands of distinct CDR3 sequences, just under 9.5% of them singletons. Germline V CDR1 and CDR2: MNHNS, SASEGT. V lost 6 bases and J lost 6, with 15 bases in between. There are 14 residues in the CDR3. This sample is part of a study of identical twins. Study findings and constraints: Fewer insertions marked abundant cord blood beta clonotypes; young adult naive trended weakly, memory not at all. Findings depended on cross-sectional statistics rather than tracking the same donors. Analyses of zero insertions could be partly confounded by invariant MAIT and iNKT cells.

The sample also formed part of further work on yellow fever vaccine responses in identical twins.

V usage is TRBV6-1 and J usage is TRBJ2-1; TRBD2 might be the D (5 bases). The clonotype was recovered from a woman aged 18-29 years in good health. Source material: CD8+ T cells sorted from blood. In nucleotides, the CDR3 is TGTGCCAGCAGCCCCGGACTGGGTGGCAATGAGCAGTTCTTC. This codes for CASSPGLGGNEQFF.